These T cell receptor beta chains were read from a single sample in a study of regulatory T cells in long-lasting Graves disease. TCRdb independently ran MiXCR on the multiplex PCR reads; one entry per CDR3 protein. This sample has 530,000 or so distinct CDR3 sequences, with about 13% found just once. These sequences were also reported in another study, on T cells in Graves' hyperthyroidism and ophthalmopathy.

Sequenced material: peripheral blood mononuclear cells (PBMCs), taken at new diagnosis, from a patient treated with antithyroid drugs. All receptors derive from a man aged 25-45 years with Graves disease. CDR3s include the opening cysteine and the closing phenylalanine or tryptophan. The order of the fields is CDR3 protein, CDR3 DNA, D gene, V gene, J gene, CDR3 length, clone size. The D gene is left open where the match is weak. Only part of the rows carry a size: once, few, many, or a class if the clone is expanded.

CDR3 protein: CASSPPGGQFKNTEAFF
CDR3 DNA: TGTGCCAGCAGCCCCCCAGGTGGGCAGTTTAAGAACACTGAAGCTTTCTTT
D gene: -
V gene: TRBV27
J gene: TRBJ1-1
CDR3 length: 17
clone size: -

CDR3 protein: CASSLDGGDGSPLHF
CDR3 DNA: TGCGCCAGCAGCTTGGATGGCGGGGACGGGTCACCCCTCCACTTT
D gene: -
V gene: TRBV5-1
J gene: TRBJ1-6
CDR3 length: 15
clone size: few

CDR3 protein: CASSLNSTGELFF
CDR3 DNA: TGTGCCAGCAGCTTAAACTCCACCGGGGAGCTGTTTTTT
D gene: -
V gene: TRBV11-2
J gene: TRBJ2-2
CDR3 length: 13
clone size: many

CDR3 protein: CATRWDRGGEQFF
CDR3 DNA: TGTGCCACTAGATGGGACAGGGGTGGGGAGCAGTTCTTC
D gene: TRBD1
V gene: TRBV27
J gene: TRBJ2-1
CDR3 length: 13
clone size: few

CDR3 protein: CASSLTSGREGYTF
CDR3 DNA: TGTGCCAGCAGCTTAACCTCTGGGCGAGAGGGCTACACCTTC
D gene: -
V gene: TRBV7-8
J gene: TRBJ1-2
CDR3 length: 14
clone size: many

CDR3 protein: CASSDIDLSGSSYNEQFF
CDR3 DNA: TGTGCCAGCAGTGATATAGATCTCAGCGGGAGCTCCTACAATGAGCAGTTCTTC
D gene: TRBD2
V gene: TRBV25-1
J gene: TRBJ2-1
CDR3 length: 18
clone size: few

CDR3 protein: CASSQGTGFTGELFF
CDR3 DNA: TGTGCCAGCAGCCAAGGGACAGGGTTCACCGGGGAGCTGTTTTTT
D gene: TRBD1
V gene: TRBV3-1
J gene: TRBJ2-2
CDR3 length: 15
clone size: -

CDR3 protein: CSANAPYGTRGGEQYF
CDR3 DNA: TGCAGTGCTAACGCCCCGTATGGGACCCGGGGGGGGGAGCAGTACTTC
D gene: TRBD2
V gene: TRBV20-1
J gene: TRBJ2-7
CDR3 length: 16
clone size: few

CDR3 protein: CASSLGWTGGYTF
CDR3 DNA: TGTGCCAGCAGTTTGGGTTGGACAGGCGGCTACACCTTC
D gene: TRBD1
V gene: TRBV27
J gene: TRBJ1-2
CDR3 length: 13
clone size: many

CDR3 protein: CASSDRRATGELFF
CDR3 DNA: TGTGCCAGCAGCGACCGCAGGGCAACCGGGGAGCTGTTTTTT
D gene: -
V gene: TRBV11-3
J gene: TRBJ2-2
CDR3 length: 14
clone size: many

CDR3 protein: CASSVGRNLNNQPQHF
CDR3 DNA: TGTGCCAGCAGCGTAGGACGGAACCTTAACAATCAGCCCCAGCATTTT
D gene: -
V gene: TRBV7-2
J gene: TRBJ1-5
CDR3 length: 16
clone size: many

CDR3 protein: CASSIPAGTQYF
CDR3 DNA: TGTGCCAGTAGTATCCCTGCTGGTACGCAGTATTTT
D gene: -
V gene: TRBV19
J gene: TRBJ2-3
CDR3 length: 12
clone size: -

CDR3 protein: CASSPGLANTEAFF
CDR3 DNA: TGTGCCAGCAGCCCAGGGTTAGCGAACACTGAAGCTTTCTTT
D gene: -
V gene: TRBV12-3/TRBV12-4
J gene: TRBJ1-1
CDR3 length: 14
clone size: many

CDR3 protein: CASSGLAGADNEQFF
CDR3 DNA: TGTGCCAGCTCAGGTCTAGCGGGAGCGGATAATGAGCAGTTCTTC
D gene: TRBD2
V gene: TRBV18
J gene: TRBJ2-1
CDR3 length: 15
clone size: -

CDR3 protein: CASSDGLLSYEQYF
CDR3 DNA: TGTGCCAGCAGCGACGGACTCCTCTCCTACGAGCAGTACTTC
D gene: -
V gene: TRBV28
J gene: TRBJ2-7
CDR3 length: 14
clone size: many

CDR3 protein: CAISESGIGELFF
CDR3 DNA: TGTGCCATCAGTGAGTCGGGTATCGGGGAGCTGTTTTTT
D gene: -
V gene: TRBV10-3
J gene: TRBJ2-2
CDR3 length: 13
clone size: few